The sequence of this T cell receptor (beta chain) was determined in a study of control samples from healthy donors and cancer patients. The repertoire was sequenced with immunoSEQ multiplex PCR; TCRdb's copy has only in-frame clones and lacks some. Seen here are 110,000 to 150,000 clones, about 95% observed once, and the top ten hold 14%. This CDR3 comprises 13 residues. The germline V gene has CDR1 MNHNS and CDR2 SASEGT. Trimming cost V 3 bases and J 6 bases; bases outside gene matches: 3. The sample was PBMCs. The TCR was taken from a man aged 60 to 69 with colorectal cancer. V usage is TRBV6-1 and J usage is TRBJ1-2, with 8 bases that match TRBD1. The CDR3 DNA follows: TGTGCCAGCAGTGAGGGGACAGGTAATGGCTACACCTTC. Its translation is CASSEGTGNGYTF.